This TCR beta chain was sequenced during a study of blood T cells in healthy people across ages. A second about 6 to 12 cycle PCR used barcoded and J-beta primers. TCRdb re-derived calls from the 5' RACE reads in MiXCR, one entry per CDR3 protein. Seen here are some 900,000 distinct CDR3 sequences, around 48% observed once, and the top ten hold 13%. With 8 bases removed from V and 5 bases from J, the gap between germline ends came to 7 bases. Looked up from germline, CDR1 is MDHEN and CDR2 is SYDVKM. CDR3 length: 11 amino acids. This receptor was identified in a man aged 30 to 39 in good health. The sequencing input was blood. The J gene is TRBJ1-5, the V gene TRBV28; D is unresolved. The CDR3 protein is CASAGYQPQHF. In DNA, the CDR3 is TGTGCCAGCGCGGGGTATCAGCCCCAGCATTTT.